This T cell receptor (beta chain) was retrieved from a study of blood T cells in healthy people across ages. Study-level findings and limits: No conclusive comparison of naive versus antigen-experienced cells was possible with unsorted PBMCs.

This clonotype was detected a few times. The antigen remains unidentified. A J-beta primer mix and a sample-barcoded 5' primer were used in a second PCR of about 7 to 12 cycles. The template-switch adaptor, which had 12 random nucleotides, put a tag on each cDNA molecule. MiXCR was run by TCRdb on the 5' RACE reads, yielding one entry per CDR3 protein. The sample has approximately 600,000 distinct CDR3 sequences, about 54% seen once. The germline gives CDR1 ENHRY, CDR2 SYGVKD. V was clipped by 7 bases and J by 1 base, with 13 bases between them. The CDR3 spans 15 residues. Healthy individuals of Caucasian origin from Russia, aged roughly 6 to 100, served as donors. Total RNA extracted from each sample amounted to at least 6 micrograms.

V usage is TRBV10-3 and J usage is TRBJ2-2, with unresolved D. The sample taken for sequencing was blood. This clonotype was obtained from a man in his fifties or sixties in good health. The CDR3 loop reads CAIKGGEGNTGELFF. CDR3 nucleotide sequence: TGTGCCATCAAGGGTGGAGAAGGGAACACCGGGGAGCTGTTTTTT.